This T cell receptor (beta chain) was retrieved from a study of Ad26.COV2.S vaccination and SARS-CoV-2 variants. Looking at the study overall: It was the COV1001 Ad26.COV2.S trial arm that included the donor.

Treatment reported: some 19 received Ad26.COV2.S at low or high dose, single or two shots; a few received placebo; per-sample allocation not given. Vaccine and placebo recipients were sampled on day 63 after the first injection. V was cut by 3 bases and J by 0 bases, with 6 bases left in between. CDR1 is KGHSH, CDR2 LQKENI, per germline. This CDR3 has 14 residues. Profiling relied on immunoSEQ multiplex PCR, and the TCRdb table lists in-frame clones only, not all of them. This table has around 320,000 clones, about 86% appearing once. This TCR derives from a person aged 18-60 years who received the Ad26.COV2.S COVID-19 vaccine or a placebo. Sequenced here: peripheral blood, sampled in a trial of Ad26.COV2.S vaccine versus placebo. V usage is TRBV18 and J usage is TRBJ1-3; D is uncertain. CDR3 residues: CASSPSSSGNTIYF. The CDR3 DNA follows: TGTGCCAGCTCACCGTCGAGCTCTGGAAACACCATATATTTT.